This T cell receptor (beta chain) was retrieved from a study of T cells in Graves' hyperthyroidism and ophthalmopathy (dated by TCRdb to the late 2010s). Context from the whole study: Peripheral blood was collected at initial diagnosis, before any treatment. TCR V-J signatures able to tell the groups apart were searched for in a discovery cohort of around 95 patients, of whom more than 40 had Graves' ophthalmopathy and 57 had stable Graves' hyperthyroidism. Whether ophthalmopathy could be predicted prospectively was tested in an independent validation cohort made up of fewer than 20 hyperthyroidism patients plus 17 patients who later progressed to ophthalmopathy. The 95 to 100 discovery patients were divided at random into training and test sets in a 7:3 ratio. In addition, the study compared T-cell repertoires in thyroid tissue and in blood from about 6 Graves' hyperthyroidism patients. Following sampling, methimazole starting at 30 mg daily was given to hyperthyroidism patients, and high-dose intravenous methylprednisolone was given to ophthalmopathy patients. TCR Vbeta CDR3 sequencing of 140 or so peripheral blood samples (over 40 ophthalmopathy, approximately 80 hyperthyroidism and some 17 progressor patients) is reported in the paper.

Amplification of TCR beta CDR3 regions was carried out from RNA transcripts. The TCR CDR3 was subjected to a first round of RT-PCR using the HTBI primer set and the Qiagen OneStep RT-PCR kit. A second multiplex PCR round built the libraries, followed by size selection and purification. Sequencing of the libraries was done on an Illumina HiSeq2000 using paired-end 100 bp reads. The published analysis was carried out like this. Raw data were processed with SOAPnuke, discarding reads with adapters, uncalled bases, mean Phred below 15, or no exact constant-primer or identifier match. COPE v1.2.5 was used to merge high-quality paired reads, and clonotypes were defined as unique nucleotide sequences. Clonotypes were aligned to IMGT TRBV, TRBD and TRBJ reference segments using MiTCR v1.1. Only V-J combinations with frequency above 0.0001, covering 99% to 99.2% of repertoires, were analysed. A TCS score was defined as the ratio between F50 (clonal expansion) and ExV (chaos), using BLOSUM62-based TCRdist between CDR3 peptides within each V-J. Welch's t-statistics and random forest reduced several hundred V-J features to 13, which were used in a naive Bayes classifier (R e1071). In TCRdb, the public reads were trimmed at Q25 with fastp and aligned with MiXCR, with productive beta chains retained. Each entry merges the rows of one CDR3 protein and shows their most common DNA and genes. These V and J calls are TCRdb output, not the study's own analysis. The sample table shows hundreds of thousands of distinct CDR3 sequences, and less than 20% are seen once. The top ten hold roughly 44% of the sample.

The CDR3 goes from the cysteine to the phenylalanine over 15 residues. Just the 45-base CDR3 DNA is kept, in frame starting at base 1. Based on the germline V gene, the CDR1 and CDR2 sequences are KGHSH and LQKENI. At the junction V is shortened by 2 bases and J by 8 bases, with 15 bases in between. This clonotype has just a few counts. Its antigen has not been determined. No qualities accompany the bases; no much larger clone lies one base away. Study-level results and caveats: A model built on a 13 V-J signature distinguished ophthalmopathy from stable hyperthyroidism, reaching over 85% sensitivity and 81.08% specificity in cross-validation and 80%/75% in testing. In validation, the model predicted progression to ophthalmopathy a median of around 6.5 months before onset, with roughly 68% sensitivity and roughly 79% specificity. Sample size was not statistically predetermined, and blinding of investigators to group allocation was not performed. Most expanded thyroid clonotypes (frequency above 0.001) were also detected in blood, a finding suggesting that blood repertoires may reflect thyroid immune responses.

In the ophthalmopathy patients, disease was moderately to severely active, with a Clinical Activity Score of 3 or more, a NOSPECS grade of 4 or more, and a duration of less than 3 months. Exclusion was applied to patients with uncontrolled infections, other autoimmune diseases, pregnancy or lactation. Diagnoses were based on clinical symptoms, serum thyroxine and TRAb, thyroid ultrasound and orbital computed tomography. PBMCs were isolated from approximately 10 ml of fresh peripheral blood by Ficoll-Paque density gradient centrifugation. Total RNA was extracted using Trizol reagent, and RNA quality was assessed on an Agilent 2100 Bioanalyzer.

The TCR was taken from a man in his forties with Graves' ophthalmopathy. Sequenced material: blood. The V and J genes are TRBV18 and TRBJ1-4, with the D gene too uncertain to name. The sequenced DNA is TGTGCCAGCTCACCAGATATGCGGGTCGGAGAAAAACTGTTTTTT. It encodes CASSPDMRVGEKLFF.